The present entry profiles one T cell receptor (beta chain) with its context. Its antigen is still unknown. Extracted from the samples, RNA was reverse transcribed into cDNA to serve as the sequencing template. Sequencing was performed with immunoSEQ multiplex PCR; in TCRdb, only in-frame clones are kept and a portion is missing. The sample has approximately 140,000 clones, approximately 45% seen once. Peripheral blood, together with lesional scalp punch biopsies, was collected from alopecia areata patients. The data stem from a study of CD8+ T cells in alopecia areata. V lost 4 bases, J lost 2 bases, and 15 bases lay in between. The CDR3 has 15 amino acids. Germline V lookup: CDR1 SGHNT, CDR2 YYREEE (reference sequence). Overall study results and limits: Whereas mice showed it more clearly, TCR sharing across patients was murkier, possibly because of HLA. An increase in clonality over normal scalp was evident in lesional scalp, especially alopecia totalis/universalis. Among the cells sequenced in scalp samples are also the resident alphabeta T cells of normal skin.

The sample taken for sequencing was CD4+ T cells sorted from blood. J is TRBJ1-1 and V is TRBV5-4; tentatively, D is TRBD1 (6 bases). The sequence was obtained from a human donor with alopecia areata. CDR3 DNA sequence: TGTGCCAGCAGCCCGCTGGGGGCTGTCAACACTGAAGCTTTCTTT. Protein product: CASSPLGAVNTEAFF.